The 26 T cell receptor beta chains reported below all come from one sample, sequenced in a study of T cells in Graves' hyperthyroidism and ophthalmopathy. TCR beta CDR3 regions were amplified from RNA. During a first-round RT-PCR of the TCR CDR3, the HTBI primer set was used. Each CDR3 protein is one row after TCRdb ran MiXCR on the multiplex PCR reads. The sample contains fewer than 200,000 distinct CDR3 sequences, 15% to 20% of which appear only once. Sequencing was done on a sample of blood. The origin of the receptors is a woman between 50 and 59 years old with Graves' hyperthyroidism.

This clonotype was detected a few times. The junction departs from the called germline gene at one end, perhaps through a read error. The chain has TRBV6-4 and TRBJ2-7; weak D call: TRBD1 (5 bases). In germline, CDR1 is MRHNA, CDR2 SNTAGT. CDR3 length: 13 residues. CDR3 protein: CASSKGNSYGQYF. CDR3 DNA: TGTGCCAGCAGCAAGGGGAACTCCTACGGGCAGTACTTC.

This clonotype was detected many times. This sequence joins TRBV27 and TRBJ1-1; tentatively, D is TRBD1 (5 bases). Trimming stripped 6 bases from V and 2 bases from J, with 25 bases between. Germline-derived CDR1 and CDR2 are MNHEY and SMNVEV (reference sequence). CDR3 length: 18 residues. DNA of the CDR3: TGTGCCAGCAGAACCCAAATAGGGCGGGGGTATGGAAACACTGAAGCTTTCTTT. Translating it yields CASRTQIGRGYGNTEAFF.

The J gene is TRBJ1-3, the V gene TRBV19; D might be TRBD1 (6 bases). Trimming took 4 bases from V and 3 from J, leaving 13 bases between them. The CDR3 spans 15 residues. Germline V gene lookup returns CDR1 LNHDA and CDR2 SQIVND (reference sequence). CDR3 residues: CASSTQGLIGNTIYF. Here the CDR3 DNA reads TGTGCCAGTAGTACACAGGGTTTGATTGGAAACACCATATATTTT.

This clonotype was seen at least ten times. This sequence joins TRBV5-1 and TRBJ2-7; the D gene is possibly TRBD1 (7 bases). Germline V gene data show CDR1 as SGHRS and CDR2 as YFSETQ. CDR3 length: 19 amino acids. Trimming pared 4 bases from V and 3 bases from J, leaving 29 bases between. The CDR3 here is CASSPGAGGSAHISYEQYF. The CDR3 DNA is TGCGCCAGCAGCCCTGGGGCAGGGGGGAGCGCCCATATCAGCTACGAGCAGTACTTC.

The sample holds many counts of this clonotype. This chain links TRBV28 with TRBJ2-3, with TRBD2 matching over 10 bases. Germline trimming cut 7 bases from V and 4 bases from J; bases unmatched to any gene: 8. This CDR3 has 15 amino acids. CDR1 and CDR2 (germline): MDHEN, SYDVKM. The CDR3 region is CASTTLAGVADTQYF. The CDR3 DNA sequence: TGTGCCAGCACAACCCTAGCGGGGGTCGCAGATACGCAGTATTTT.

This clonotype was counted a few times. The CDR3: CASSPDRVIYEQYF. The CDR3 region has the DNA TGTGCCAGCAGCCCGGACAGGGTTATATACGAGCAGTACTTC. The chain uses TRBV5-4 and TRBJ2-7; the match to TRBD1 covers 8 bases. V trimming: 4 bases; J trimming: 4 bases; junction bases outside the gene matches: 7. Germline V lookup: CDR1 SGHNT, CDR2 YYREEE (reference sequence). The CDR3 totals 14 residues.

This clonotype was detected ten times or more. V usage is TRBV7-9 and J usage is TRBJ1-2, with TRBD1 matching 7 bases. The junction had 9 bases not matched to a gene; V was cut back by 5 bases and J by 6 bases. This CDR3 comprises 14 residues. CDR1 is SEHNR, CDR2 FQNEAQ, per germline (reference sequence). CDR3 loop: CASSIGTETDGYTF. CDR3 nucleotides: TGTGCCAGCAGCATTGGGACAGAAACAGATGGCTACACCTTC.

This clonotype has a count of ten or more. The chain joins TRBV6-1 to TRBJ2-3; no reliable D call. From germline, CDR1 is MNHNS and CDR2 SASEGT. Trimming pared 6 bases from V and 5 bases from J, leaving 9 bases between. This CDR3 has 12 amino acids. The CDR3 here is CASSKSRDTQYF. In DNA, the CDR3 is TGTGCCAGCAGCAAGTCGCGAGATACGCAGTATTTT.

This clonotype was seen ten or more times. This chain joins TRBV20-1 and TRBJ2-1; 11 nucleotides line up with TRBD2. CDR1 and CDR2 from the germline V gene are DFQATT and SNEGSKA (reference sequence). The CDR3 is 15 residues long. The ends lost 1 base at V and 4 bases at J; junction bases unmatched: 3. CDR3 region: CSARGLAGGYNEQFF. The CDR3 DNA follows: TGCAGTGCTAGAGGCCTAGCGGGGGGATACAATGAGCAGTTCTTC.

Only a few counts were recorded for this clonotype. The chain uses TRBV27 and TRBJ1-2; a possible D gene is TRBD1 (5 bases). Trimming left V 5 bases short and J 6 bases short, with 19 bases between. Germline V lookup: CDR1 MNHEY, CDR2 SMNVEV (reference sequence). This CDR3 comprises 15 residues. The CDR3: CASSLRTRGVDGYTF. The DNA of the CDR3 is TGTGCCAGCAGTCTGAGGACAAGGGGAGTGGATGGCTACACCTTC.

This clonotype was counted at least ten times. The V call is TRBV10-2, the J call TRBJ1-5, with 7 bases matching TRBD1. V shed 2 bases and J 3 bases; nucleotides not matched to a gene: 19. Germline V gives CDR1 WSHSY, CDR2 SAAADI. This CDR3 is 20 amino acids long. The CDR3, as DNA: TGCGCCAGCAGTGAGACCGGGACAGTAAGAAGAGTGGGCTACAATCAGCCCCAGCATTTT. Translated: CASSETGTVRRVGYNQPQHF.

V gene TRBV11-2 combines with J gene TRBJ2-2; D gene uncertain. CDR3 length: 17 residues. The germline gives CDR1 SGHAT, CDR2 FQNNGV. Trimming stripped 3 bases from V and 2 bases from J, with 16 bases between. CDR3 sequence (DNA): TGTGCCAGCAGCTTCCCCGTGGATACAATTAACACCGGGGAGCTGTTTTTT. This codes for CASSFPVDTINTGELFF.

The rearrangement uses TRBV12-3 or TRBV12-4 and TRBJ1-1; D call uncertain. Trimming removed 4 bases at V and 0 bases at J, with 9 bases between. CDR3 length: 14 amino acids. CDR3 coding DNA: TGTGCCAGCAGTTCCCCCCCCTTGAACACTGAAGCTTTCTTT. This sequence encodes CASSSPPLNTEAFF.

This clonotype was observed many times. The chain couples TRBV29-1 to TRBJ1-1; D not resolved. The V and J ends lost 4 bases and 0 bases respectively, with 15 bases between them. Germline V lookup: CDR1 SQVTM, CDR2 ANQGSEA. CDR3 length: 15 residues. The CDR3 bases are TGCAGCGTTGTGGTCGGACCCCCCATGAACACTGAAGCTTTCTTT. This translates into CSVVVGPPMNTEAFF.

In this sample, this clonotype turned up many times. In nucleotides, the CDR3 is TGTGCCAGCACGCGGCGGGATTTCGACGAGCAGTACTTC. It yields the protein CASTRRDFDEQYF. V and J are TRBV28 and TRBJ2-7, with TRBD2 as a possible D gene (6 bases). Trimming left V 7 bases short and J 5 bases short, with 15 bases between. The CDR3 has 13 amino acids. Germline V lookup: CDR1 MDHEN, CDR2 SYDVKM. Full variable domain (rest looked up from reference TRBV28 and TRBJ2-7): DVKVTQSSRYLVKRTGEKVFLECVQDMDHENMFWYRQDPGLGLRLIYFSYDVKMKEKGDIPEGYSVSREKKERFSLILESASTNQTSMYLCASTRRDFDEQYFGPGTRLTVT.

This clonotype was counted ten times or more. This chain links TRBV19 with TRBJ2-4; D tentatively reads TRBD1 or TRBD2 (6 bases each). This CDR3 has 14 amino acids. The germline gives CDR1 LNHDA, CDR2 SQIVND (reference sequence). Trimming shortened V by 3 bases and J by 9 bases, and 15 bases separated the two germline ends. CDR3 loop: CASSIGTGASIQYF. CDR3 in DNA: TGTGCCAGTAGTATCGGGACGGGGGCGAGCATTCAGTACTTC.

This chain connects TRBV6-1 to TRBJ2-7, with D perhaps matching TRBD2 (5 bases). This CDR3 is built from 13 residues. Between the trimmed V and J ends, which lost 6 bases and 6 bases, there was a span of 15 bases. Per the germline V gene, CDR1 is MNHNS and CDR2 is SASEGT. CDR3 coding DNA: TGTGCCAGCAGCCACCTGCGGGTGGGCGAGCAGTACTTC. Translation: CASSHLRVGEQYF.

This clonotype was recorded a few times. CDR3 sequence reads: CASSVAPTGFYEQYF. DNA of the CDR3: TGTGCCAGCAGCGTAGCCCCGACAGGGTTCTACGAGCAGTACTTC. The V and J genes are TRBV9 and TRBJ2-7; 7 bases align to TRBD1. After removal of 0 bases from V and 3 bases from J, the junction contained 6 bases not matched to a gene. Germline V gene data show CDR1 as SGDLS and CDR2 as YYNGEE. The CDR3 spans 15 residues.

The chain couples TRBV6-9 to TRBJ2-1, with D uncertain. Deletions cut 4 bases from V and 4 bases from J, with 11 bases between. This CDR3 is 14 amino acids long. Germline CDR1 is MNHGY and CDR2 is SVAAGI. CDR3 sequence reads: CASSLYGQYNEQFF. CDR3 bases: TGTGCCAGCAGTTTATATGGTCAATACAATGAGCAGTTCTTC.

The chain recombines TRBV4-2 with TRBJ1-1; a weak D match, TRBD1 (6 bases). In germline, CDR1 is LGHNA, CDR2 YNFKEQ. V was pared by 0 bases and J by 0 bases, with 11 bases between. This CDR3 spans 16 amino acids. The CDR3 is CASSQEQGYMNTEAFF. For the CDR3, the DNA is TGTGCCAGCAGCCAAGAACAGGGATACATGAACACTGAAGCTTTCTTT.

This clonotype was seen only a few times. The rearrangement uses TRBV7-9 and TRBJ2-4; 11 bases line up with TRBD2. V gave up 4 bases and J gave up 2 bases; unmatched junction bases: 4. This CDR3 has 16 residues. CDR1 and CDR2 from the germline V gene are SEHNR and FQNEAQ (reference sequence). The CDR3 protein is CASSSIAGGTKNIQYF. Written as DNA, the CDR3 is TGTGCCAGCAGCTCGATAGCGGGGGGGACCAAAAACATTCAGTACTTC.

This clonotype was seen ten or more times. CDR3 DNA sequence: TGTGCCAGCAGTTTCACCCCTAGCTACGAGCAGTACTTC. Translation gives CASSFTPSYEQYF. This chain connects TRBV28 to TRBJ2-7; no definite D call. Germline V gene lookup returns CDR1 MDHEN and CDR2 SYDVKM. V gave up 3 bases and J gave up 3 bases, with 9 bases separating them. The CDR3 loop spans 13 amino acids.

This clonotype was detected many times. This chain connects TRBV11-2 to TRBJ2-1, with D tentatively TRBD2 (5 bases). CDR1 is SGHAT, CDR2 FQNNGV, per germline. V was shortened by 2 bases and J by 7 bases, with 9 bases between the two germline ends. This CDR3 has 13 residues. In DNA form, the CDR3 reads TGTGCCAGCAGCTTAAGCAGACTAAATGAGCAGTTCTTC. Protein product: CASSLSRLNEQFF.

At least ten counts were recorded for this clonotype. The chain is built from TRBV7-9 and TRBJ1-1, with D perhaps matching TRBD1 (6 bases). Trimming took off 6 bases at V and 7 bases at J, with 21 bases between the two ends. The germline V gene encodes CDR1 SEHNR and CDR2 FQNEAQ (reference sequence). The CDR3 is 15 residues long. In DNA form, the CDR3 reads TGTGCCAGCAGTCCCCGAGGAGGGGGAATTGGTGAAGCTTTCTTT. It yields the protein CASSPRGGGIGEAFF. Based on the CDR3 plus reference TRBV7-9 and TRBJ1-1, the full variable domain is DTGVSQNPRHKITKRGQNVTFRCDPISEHNRLYWYRQTLGQGPEFLTYFQNEAQLEKSRLLSDRFSAERPKGSFSTLEIQRTEQGDSAMYLCASSPRGGGIGEAFFGQGTRLTVV.

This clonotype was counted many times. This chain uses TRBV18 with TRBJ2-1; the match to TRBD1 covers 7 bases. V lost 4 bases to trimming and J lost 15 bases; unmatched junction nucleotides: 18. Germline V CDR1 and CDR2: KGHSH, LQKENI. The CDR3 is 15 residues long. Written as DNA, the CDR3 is TGTGCCAGCTCACTTTTTGAAGGGGGCTCAGGCCGTTGGTTCTTC. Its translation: CASSLFEGGSGRWFF. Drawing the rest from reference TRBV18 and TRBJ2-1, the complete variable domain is NAGVMQNPRHLVRRRGQEARLRCSPMKGHSHVYWYRQLPEEGLKFMVYLQKENIIDESGMPKERFSAEFPKEGPSILRIQQVVRGDSAAYFCASSLFEGGSGRWFFGPGTRLTVL.

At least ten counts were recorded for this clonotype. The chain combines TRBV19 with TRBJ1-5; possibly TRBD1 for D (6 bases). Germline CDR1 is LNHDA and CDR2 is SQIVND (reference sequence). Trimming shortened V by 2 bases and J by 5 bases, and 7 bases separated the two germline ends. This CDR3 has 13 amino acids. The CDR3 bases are TGTGCCAGTAGTATAAGGGGGGATCAGCCCCAGCATTTT. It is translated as CASSIRGDQPQHF.